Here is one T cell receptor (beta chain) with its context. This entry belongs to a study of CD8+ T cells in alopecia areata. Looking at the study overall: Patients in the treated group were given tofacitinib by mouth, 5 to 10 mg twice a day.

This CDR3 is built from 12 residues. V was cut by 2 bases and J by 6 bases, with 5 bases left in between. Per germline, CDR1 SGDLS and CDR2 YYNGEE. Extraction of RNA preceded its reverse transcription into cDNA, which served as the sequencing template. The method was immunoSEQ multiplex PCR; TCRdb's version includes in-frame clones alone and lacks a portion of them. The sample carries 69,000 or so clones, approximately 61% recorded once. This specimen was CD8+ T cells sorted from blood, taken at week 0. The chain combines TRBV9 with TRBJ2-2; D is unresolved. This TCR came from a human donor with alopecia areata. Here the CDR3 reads CASSVSSGELFF. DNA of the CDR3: TGTGCCAGCAGCGTTTCTTCCGGGGAGCTGTTTTTT.